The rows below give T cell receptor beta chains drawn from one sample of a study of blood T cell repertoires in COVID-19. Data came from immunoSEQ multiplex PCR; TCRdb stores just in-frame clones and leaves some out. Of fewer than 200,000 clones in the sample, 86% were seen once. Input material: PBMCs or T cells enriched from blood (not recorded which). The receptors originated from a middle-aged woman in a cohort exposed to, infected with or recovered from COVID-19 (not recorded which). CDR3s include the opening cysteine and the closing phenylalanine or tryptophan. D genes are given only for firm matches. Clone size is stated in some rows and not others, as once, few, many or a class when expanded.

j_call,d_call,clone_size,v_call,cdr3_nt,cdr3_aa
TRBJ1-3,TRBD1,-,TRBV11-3,TGTGCCAGCAGGGGACAGGCTCCATCTGGAAACACCATATATTTT,CASRGQAPSGNTIYF
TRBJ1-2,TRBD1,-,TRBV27,TGTGCCAGCAGTCACGACAGGGGACGGAGCTACACCTTC,CASSHDRGRSYTF
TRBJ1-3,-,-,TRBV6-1,TGTGCCAGCAGTGAACGGGGGTTCCGTGGAAACACCATATATTTT,CASSERGFRGNTIYF
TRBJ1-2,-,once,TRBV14,TGTGCCAGCAGCCAAGATTCGACGGGTGTGACTGGCTACACCTTC,CASSQDSTGVTGYTF
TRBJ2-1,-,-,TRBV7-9,TGTGCCAGCAGCCTAGGACCCACTACCAGCTCCTACAATGAGCAGTTCTTC,CASSLGPTTSSYNEQFF
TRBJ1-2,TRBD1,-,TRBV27,TGTGCCAGCAGTTTATCCATAGGACAGGGGGCTGATGGCTACACCTTC,CASSLSIGQGADGYTF
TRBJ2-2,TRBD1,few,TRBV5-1,TGCGCCAGCAGCCCTAACAGGGGGCCGGACACCGGGGAGCTGTTTTTT,CASSPNRGPDTGELFF
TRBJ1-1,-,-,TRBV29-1,TGCAGCGTTGAGGAGTGGACTGAAGCTTTCTTT,CSVEEWTEAFF
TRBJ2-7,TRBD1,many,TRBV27,TGTGCCAGCAGTTTGGGAGACAGGGCCTACGAGCAGTACTTC,CASSLGDRAYEQYF
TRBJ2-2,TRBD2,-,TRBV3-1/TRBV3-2,TGTGCCAGCAGTCATAGCGGGAGGATAGACACCGGGGAGCTGTTTTTT,CASSHSGRIDTGELFF
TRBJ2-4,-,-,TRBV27,TGTGCCAGCATTCCACGGGACATTCAGTACTTC,CASIPRDIQYF
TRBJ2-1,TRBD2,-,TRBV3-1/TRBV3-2,TGTGCCAGCAGCCAAGGCGGGGGGAATGAGCAGTTCTTC,CASSQGGGNEQFF
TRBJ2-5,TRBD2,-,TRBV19,TGTGCCAGTAGTACTAGCGGGGGGGTGTTAGGAGAGACCCAGTACTTC,CASSTSGGVLGETQYF
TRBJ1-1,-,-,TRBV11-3,TGTGCCAGCAGCTTTTTCGACACTGAAGCTTTCTTT,CASSFFDTEAFF
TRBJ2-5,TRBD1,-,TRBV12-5,TGTGCTAGTGGTTTGGCCGGGACAGGGCGTTTAGAGACCCAGTACTTC,CASGLAGTGRLETQYF
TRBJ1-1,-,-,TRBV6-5,TGTGCCAGCAGCCGAGGCCCTGAAGCTTTCTTT,CASSRGPEAFF
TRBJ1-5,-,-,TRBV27,TGTGCCAGCAGTTTATACACCCATCAGCCCCAGCATTTT,CASSLYTHQPQHF
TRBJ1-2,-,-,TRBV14,TGTGCCAGCAGCCAAGATCCTCGACCTTCCGGGAACTATGGCTACACCTTC,CASSQDPRPSGNYGYTF
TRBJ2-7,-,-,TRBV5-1,TGCGCCAGCAGCCTATCGACGCGGTACGAGCAGTACTTC,CASSLSTRYEQYF
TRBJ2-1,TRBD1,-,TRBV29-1,TGCAGCGCCCGGACAGGGGGCTTAGGTGAGCAGTTCTTC,CSARTGGLGEQFF
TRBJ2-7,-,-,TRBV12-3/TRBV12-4,TGTGCCAGCAGTTTCGGGTCCCCCTACGAGCAGTACTTC,CASSFGSPYEQYF
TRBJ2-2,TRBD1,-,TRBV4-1,TGCGCCAGCAGCCCCACAGGGGTTCCCGGGGAGCTGTTTTTT,CASSPTGVPGELFF
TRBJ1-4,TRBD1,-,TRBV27,TGTGCCAGCAGTTTCGGGACAGGGACCACCCGCCGAAATCGACTGTTTTTT,CASSFGTGTTRRNRLFF
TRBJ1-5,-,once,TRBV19,TGTGCCAGTAGTGAGGGATACTATAGCAATCAGCCCCAGCATTTT,CASSEGYYSNQPQHF
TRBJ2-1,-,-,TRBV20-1,TGCAGTGCTAGACCTCAGGATGAGCAGTTCTTC,CSARPQDEQFF
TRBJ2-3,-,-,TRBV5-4,TGTGCCAGCAGCCCCGCGAGGCGGGACACAGATACGCAGTATTTT,CASSPARRDTDTQYF
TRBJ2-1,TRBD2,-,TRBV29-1,TGCAGCGCCCGAGCGGGAGAACTAAATGAGCAGTTCTTC,CSARAGELNEQFF
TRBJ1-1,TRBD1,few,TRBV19,TGTGCCAGTATTTGGCCCGGACAGGGGAAGACTGAAGCTTTCTTT,CASIWPGQGKTEAFF
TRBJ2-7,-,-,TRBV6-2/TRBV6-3,TGTGCCAGCAGTTACTTCCGGCGGGGCGTCTCCTACGAGCAGTACTTC,CASSYFRRGVSYEQYF
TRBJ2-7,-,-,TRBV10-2,TGCGCCAGCAGTGAGTTACAGGGCTACGAGCAGTACTTC,CASSELQGYEQYF
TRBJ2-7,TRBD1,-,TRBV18,TGTGCCAGCTCGCCCGGGAGACAGGGGGTAGTCCCCTACGAGCAGTACTTC,CASSPGRQGVVPYEQYF
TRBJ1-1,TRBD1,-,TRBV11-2,TGTGCCAGCAGGTCCAGGGGGGTAGGCACTGAAGCTTTCTTT,CASRSRGVGTEAFF
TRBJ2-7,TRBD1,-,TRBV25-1,TGTGCCAGCAGTGAATACGGTAGGGACAGGTCCTACGAGCAGTACTTC,CASSEYGRDRSYEQYF
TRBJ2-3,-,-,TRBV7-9,TGTGCCAGCAGCTTCCCACCCGACAGGCTTTTCACAGATACGCAGTATTTT,CASSFPPDRLFTDTQYF
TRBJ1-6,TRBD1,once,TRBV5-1,TGCGCCAGCAGCCTAGACAGGGGCAATTCACCCCTCCACTTT,CASSLDRGNSPLHF
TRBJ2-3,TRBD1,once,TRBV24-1,TGTGCCACCAGTGACCCACCGGGACAGGGGAGCTATGGAGATACGCAGTATTTT,CATSDPPGQGSYGDTQYF
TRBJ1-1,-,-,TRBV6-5,TGTGCCAGCAGAGGACAGAAGAACACTGAAGCTTTCTTT,CASRGQKNTEAFF
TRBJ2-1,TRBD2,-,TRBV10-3,TGTGCCATCGCCCTAGCGGGAGGTGATGAGCAGTTCTTC,CAIALAGGDEQFF
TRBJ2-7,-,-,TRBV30,TGTGCCTGGAGTGTTGGTCTAGCAGGTAGTGAGCAGTACTTC,CAWSVGLAGSEQYF
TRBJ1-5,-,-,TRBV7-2,TGTGCCAGCAGCTTGTTGATCGGAGTTAGCAATCAGCCCCAGCATTTT,CASSLLIGVSNQPQHF
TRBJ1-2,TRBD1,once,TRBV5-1,TGCGCCAGCAGCGGGCGGACAGGGCCTAACTATGGCTACACCTTC,CASSGRTGPNYGYTF
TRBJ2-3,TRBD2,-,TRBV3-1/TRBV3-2,TGTGCCAGCAGCCAAGTAGCTAGCGGGGGCTTTACAGATACGCAGTATTTT,CASSQVASGGFTDTQYF
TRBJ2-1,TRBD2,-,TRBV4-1,TGCGCCAGCAGCTCTTACCCGCGGGGGGGCCTGTCGAGCTCCTACAATGAGCAGTTCTTC,CASSSYPRGGLSSSYNEQFF
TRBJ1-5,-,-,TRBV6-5,TGTGCCAGCGGACGGAGGGCGGATCAGCCCCAGCATTTT,CASGRRADQPQHF
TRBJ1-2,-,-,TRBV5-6,TGTGCCAGCAGCTTGGGTTCAACTAATGGCTACACCTTC,CASSLGSTNGYTF
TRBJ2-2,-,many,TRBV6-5,TGTGCCAGCAGTACAGGGTACGGCACCGGGGAGCTGTTTTTT,CASSTGYGTGELFF
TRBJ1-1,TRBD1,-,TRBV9,TGTGCCAGCAGCGTAGACAGGGGGCGGGACACTGAAGCTTTCTTT,CASSVDRGRDTEAFF